This T cell receptor beta chain was found in a study of blood T cell repertoires in COVID-19. Per the authors' pipeline: The assay estimated nucleated cells by amplifying reference gene primers. Assay: immunoSEQ multiplex PCR; the TCRdb copy retains only in-frame clones and omits some. V and J calls and clone size are as listed in that table; D and trimming were resolved from the DNA. The sample has more than 110,000 clones, 76% seen once. This clonotype originated in a woman over 75 with active or convalescent COVID-19. Sequenced sample: peripheral blood.

CDR3 nucleotide sequence: TGTGCCAGCAGTCCCGGGACACTCTCCTACGAGCAGTACTTC. This gives the protein CASSPGTLSYEQYF. This chain connects TRBV28 to TRBJ2-7, with a weak D call TRBD1 (6 bases). Between the trimmed V and J ends, which lost 5 bases and 0 bases, there was a span of 11 bases. This CDR3 comprises 14 residues. Germline assignment: CDR1 MDHEN and CDR2 SYDVKM.